Listed below are T cell receptor beta chains from one sample, sequenced in a study of blood T cell repertoires in COVID-19. The protocol was immunoSEQ multiplex PCR, while the TCRdb copy is restricted to in-frame clones and leaves out a portion. The profile shows 190,000 or so clones, around 85% of them singletons. The sample comprised peripheral blood. The source is a woman aged 80 or over with acute or convalescent COVID-19. Both conserved end residues are trimmed from each CDR3.

TRBV19 | ASSILGAGAKYNEQF
TRBV5-1 | ASWGGSSYNEQF
TRBV5-5 | ASSLEGTGLEKLF
TRBV30 | AWSVPGSGVGNQPQH
TRBV19 | ASSIATSGGNEQF
TRBV12-2 | ASRRYWTGWGSPLH
TRBV6-2/TRBV6-3 | ASSRAGTAGNTIY
TRBV11-2 | ASSFGDSGNTIY
TRBV21-1 | ASSKKGRTGNGYT
TRBV7-2 | ASSLGQNQPQH
TRBV20-1 | SASWDRAPRAGVSQY
TRBV6-6 | ATRTGPTGELF
TRBV5-1 | ASSLARQGGDEQY
TRBV10-3 | AISEGLGQGRGEQY
TRBV7-2 | ASAGGANTEAF
TRBV5-1 | ASSPGTVQETQY
TRBV5-1 | ASSFTSGSYEQY
TRBV6-6 | ASSYSGQGMGTEAF
TRBV27 | ASSLEAGGTETQY
TRBV28 | ASSLASRGNTEAF
TRBV4-1 | ASSQIGNTIY
TRBV4-1 | ASSRTTGEQANYGYT
TRBV4-1 | ASEDQGQIEAF
TRBV12-3/TRBV12-4 | ASRRTGANEQF
TRBV12-3/TRBV12-4 | ASTFFRGQPQH
TRBV7-9 | ASSLAGAALTNEKLF
TRBV7-9 | ASSLDTSGNTIY
TRBV18 | ASSYDRPNQPQH
TRBV24-1 | ATSDYRGTGRNTEAF
TRBV25-1 | ASSEGGEQY
TRBV7-9 | ASSLSSLVAETQY
TRBV6-2/TRBV6-3 | ASSDGQSANEKLF
TRBV6-5 | ASTPRSRREKLF
TRBV5-4 | ASSLEALDYGYT
TRBV7-9 | ASTVTGNTGELF
TRBV19 | ATTLRETQY
TRBV3-1/TRBV3-2 | ASSQSSRGEAF
TRBV3-1/TRBV3-2 | ASSQDGGGSGGYT
TRBV9 | ASSVGGRKEQF
TRBV5-4 | ASIGEGNTGELF
TRBV19 | ASSEGTTPGEQY
TRBV10-3 | AISVTGLAGGLNEQF
TRBV9 | ASSLDPQGGSPLH
TRBV19 | ASSILSRGQGARAEAF
TRBV10-3 | AISEWTGGSANYGYT
TRBV10-3 | AISGYRGERTEAF
TRBV10-3 | AISDSGQGETGELF
TRBV25-1 | ASSSIQDRGNEQF
TRBV9 | ASSVAAGGDQPQH
TRBV13 | ASSFRLAGETDTQY
TRBV7-2 | ASSALGRNTEAF
TRBV7-2 | ASSLPGPLNYGYT
TRBV18 | ASSPQGTGLANSPLH
TRBV7-2 | ASSLRTGGSYEQY
TRBV12-3/TRBV12-4 | ASSLASTKTQY
TRBV7-9 | ASSSTPGQGYGYT
TRBV5-1 | ASSPLGQGDSGELF